Listed below are T cell receptor beta chains from one sample, sequenced in a study of T cells after yellow fever vaccination. One entry per CDR3 protein, called by TCRdb with MiXCR from the 5' RACE reads. The sample gives 300,000 to 400,000 distinct CDR3 sequences, around 6.5% of which show up once; roughly 15% is in the top ten. Sequencing used PBMCs, obtained 5 days after the yellow fever booster vaccination. The receptors were gathered from a young man who received the YFV17D yellow fever vaccine. CDR3s include the opening cysteine and the closing phenylalanine or tryptophan. The order of the fields is D gene, V gene, J gene, CDR3 length, clone size, CDR3 protein, CDR3 DNA. A D gene is named only where the DNA matches it firmly. Some rows mark clone size as missing; the rest say once, few, many or name a class of expanded clone.

TRBD2	TRBV10-3	TRBJ2-1	18	NA	CAISLSLAGAGVKDEQFF	TGTGCCATCAGTCTGTCGTTAGCGGGAGCGGGAGTCAAGGATGAGCAGTTCTTC
NA	TRBV5-4	TRBJ2-5	13	NA	CASSSDRLETQYF	TGTGCCAGCAGTTCCGACAGATTAGAGACCCAGTACTTC
NA	TRBV7-9	TRBJ1-2	13	NA	CASSVDRDYGYTF	TGTGCCAGCAGCGTGGACAGAGACTATGGCTACACCTTC
NA	TRBV18	TRBJ2-2	16	NA	CASSPPGSANTGELFF	TGTGCCAGCTCACCACCGGGTAGCGCGAACACCGGGGAGCTGTTTTTT
NA	TRBV20-1	TRBJ2-3	15	NA	CSARGGGIYTDTQYF	TGCAGTGCTAGAGGGGGAGGTATCTACACAGATACGCAGTATTTT
NA	TRBV10-3	TRBJ2-1	11	many	CAISERNEQFF	TGTGCCATCAGTGAGAGAAATGAGCAGTTCTTC
NA	TRBV29-1	TRBJ2-7	11	few	CSVATRLGEYF	TGCAGCGTAGCAACGAGACTTGGGGAGTACTTC
NA	TRBV5-1	TRBJ1-1	15	few	CASSRQPGADTEAFF	TGCGCCAGCAGTCGGCAGCCCGGGGCGGACACTGAAGCTTTCTTT
NA	TRBV14	TRBJ2-7	13	NA	CASSHRAFYEQYF	TGTGCCAGCAGCCATAGAGCGTTCTACGAGCAGTACTTC
TRBD2	TRBV27	TRBJ2-7	16	many	CASSPPLTGGTYEQYF	TGTGCCAGCAGTCCGCCGCTAACGGGAGGAACCTACGAGCAGTACTTC
NA	TRBV12-3/TRBV12-4	TRBJ2-7	14	NA	CASSFFDSGYEQYF	TGTGCCAGCAGTTTTTTTGACTCCGGATACGAGCAGTACTTC
NA	TRBV20-1	TRBJ1-1	12	NA	CSVGKFNTEAFF	TGCAGTGTCGGGAAGTTTAACACTGAAGCTTTCTTT
NA	TRBV9	TRBJ2-4	15	many	CASSGQGGTKNIQYF	TGTGCCAGCTCCGGGCAGGGAGGTACCAAAAACATTCAGTACTTC
TRBD1	TRBV12-3/TRBV12-4	TRBJ2-7	15	few	CASSSPTRQGKEQYF	TGTGCCAGCAGTTCCCCAACTCGACAGGGAAAGGAGCAGTACTTC
TRBD1	TRBV5-1	TRBJ2-3	13	few	CASTWTGEDTQYF	TGCGCCAGCACCTGGACAGGGGAAGATACGCAGTATTTT
TRBD2	TRBV20-1	TRBJ2-1	14	NA	CSARGGGRYNEQFF	TGCAGTGCTAGAGGGGGGGGGAGGTACAATGAGCAGTTCTTC
TRBD2	TRBV7-2	TRBJ2-5	16	few	CASSLGLAGGGETQYF	TGTGCCAGCAGCTTGGGACTAGCGGGAGGGGGGGAGACCCAGTACTTC
NA	TRBV20-1	TRBJ2-5	12	NA	CSARLSRGTQYF	TGCAGTGCTAGACTTAGTCGTGGGACCCAGTACTTC
TRBD1	TRBV6-5	TRBJ2-5	15	many	CASSYWDRFLGTQYF	TGTGCCAGCAGTTACTGGGACAGATTTTTAGGGACCCAGTACTTC
NA	TRBV9	TRBJ2-1	15	many	CASSPYSGSYNEQFF	TGTGCCAGCAGCCCCTATAGCGGCTCCTACAATGAGCAGTTCTTC
TRBD1	TRBV10-3	TRBJ2-2	16	NA	CAISDPDRGGAGELFF	TGTGCCATCAGTGACCCGGACAGGGGAGGAGCCGGGGAGCTGTTTTTT
TRBD2	TRBV20-1	TRBJ2-7	14	few	CSAPLTSGKYEQYF	TGCAGTGCCCCCCTGACTAGCGGAAAATACGAGCAGTACTTC
NA	TRBV11-2	TRBJ1-1	13	few	CASSLEAPREAFF	TGTGCCAGCAGCTTAGAAGCCCCCCGGGAAGCTTTCTTT
NA	TRBV20-1	TRBJ2-1	11	NA	CSARQVLGQFF	TGCAGTGCTAGACAGGTCCTGGGGCAGTTCTTC
TRBD2	TRBV7-2	TRBJ2-7	16	NA	CASSLAGTSGFDEQYF	TGTGCCAGCAGCTTAGCGGGGACTAGCGGCTTCGACGAGCAGTACTTC
TRBD1	TRBV4-3	TRBJ2-3	17	NA	CASSQATQGERADTQYF	TGCGCCAGCAGCCAGGCCACACAGGGGGAGAGGGCAGATACGCAGTATTTT
NA	TRBV20-1	TRBJ1-2	16	few	CSAPSTEQGSFDGYTF	TGCAGTGCACCAAGCACCGAACAGGGAAGTTTTGATGGCTACACCTTC
NA	TRBV19	TRBJ2-7	16	NA	CASSPGGGRWIYEQYF	TGTGCCAGTAGTCCTGGGGGGGGGCGTTGGATCTACGAGCAGTACTTC
NA	TRBV7-8	TRBJ2-7	14	many	CASSFLSWPSEQYF	TGTGCCAGCAGCTTCCTTTCATGGCCGTCCGAGCAGTACTTC
TRBD2	TRBV15	TRBJ2-1	12	few	CATSRPPGLEFF	TGTGCCACCAGCAGACCTCCGGGACTAGAGTTCTTC
TRBD1	TRBV29-1	TRBJ2-1	13	many	CSVEERGDRGAPF	TGCAGCGTTGAAGAGAGGGGCGACAGGGGGGCGCCCTTC
NA	TRBV7-2	TRBJ2-3	14	NA	CASSPTMPSDTQYF	TGTGCCAGCAGCCCTACAATGCCGTCTGATACGCAGTATTTT
NA	TRBV18	TRBJ2-7	14	NA	CASSPGGRRYEQYF	TGTGCCAGCTCACCAGGTGGGAGGCGCTACGAGCAGTACTTC
TRBD2	TRBV7-8	TRBJ2-2	14	once	CASKTSVNTGELVF	TGTGCCAGCAAGACTAGCGTCAACACCGGGGAGCTGGTTTTT
NA	TRBV7-2	TRBJ2-3	15	NA	CASSLKVSHTDTQYF	TGTGCCAGCAGCTTAAAGGTATCCCACACAGATACGCAGTATTTT
NA	TRBV5-1	TRBJ1-1	13	many	CASSLDRARVAFF	TGCGCCAGCAGCTTGGATAGGGCCAGGGTGGCTTTCTTT
NA	TRBV29-1	TRBJ2-1	10	many	CSGGDNEQFF	TGCAGCGGGGGGGACAATGAGCAGTTCTTC
NA	TRBV6-2/TRBV6-3	TRBJ2-7	10	few	CASSYSEQYF	TGTGCCAGCAGTTACTCCGAGCAGTACTTC
TRBD1	TRBV18	TRBJ1-5	16	NA	CASSQGQGANNQPQHF	TGTGCCAGCTCGCAAGGACAGGGGGCGAACAATCAGCCCCAGCATTTT
TRBD1	TRBV14	TRBJ1-2	14	many	CASSQGQGGYGYTF	TGTGCCAGCAGCCAAGGACAGGGAGGCTATGGCTACACCTTC
NA	TRBV19	TRBJ1-1	12	NA	CATWDLGTEAFF	TGTGCCACCTGGGACCTAGGCACTGAAGCTTTCTTT
TRBD2	TRBV5-1	TRBJ2-1	15	NA	CASSLAPKRESEQFF	TGCGCCAGCAGCTTGGCCCCCAAGCGGGAGAGCGAGCAGTTCTTC
TRBD2	TRBV19	TRBJ2-1	16	few	CASSISSGMGYNEQFF	TGTGCCAGTAGTATATCGAGCGGGATGGGGTACAATGAGCAGTTCTTC
NA	TRBV6-2/TRBV6-3	TRBJ2-1	11	few	CASSYLYEQFF	TGTGCCAGCAGTTATTTGTATGAGCAGTTCTTC
TRBD1	TRBV29-1	TRBJ1-1	12	many	CSVGQGNTEAFF	TGCAGCGTGGGACAGGGTAACACTGAAGCTTTCTTT
TRBD2	TRBV7-2	TRBJ2-7	15	NA	CASSGTSGGGYEQYF	TGTGCCAGCAGCGGTACTAGCGGGGGGGGCTACGAGCAGTACTTC
TRBD2	TRBV29-1	TRBJ2-2	14	many	CSVETSENTGELFF	TGCAGCGTGGAGACTAGCGAGAACACCGGGGAGCTGTTTTTT
TRBD2	TRBV20-1	TRBJ2-3	15	few	CSAGILARITDTQYF	TGCAGTGCTGGAATACTAGCGAGAATTACAGATACGCAGTATTTT
TRBD2	TRBV20-1	TRBJ2-1	13	many	CSATTSGGLRQFF	TGCAGTGCCACGACTAGCGGGGGACTTCGGCAGTTCTTC
NA	TRBV28	TRBJ2-3	15	many	CASRGWTASTDTQYF	TGTGCCAGCAGGGGGTGGACAGCTAGCACAGATACGCAGTATTTT